This T cell receptor (beta chain) was sequenced during a study of blood T cells in healthy people across ages. Study observations and caveats: Naive T cell percentage strongly correlated with TCR beta diversity. Getting older went along with TCR beta diversity per million T cells dropping roughly linearly.

A second about 7 to 11 cycle PCR used barcoded and J-beta primers. Researchers report that a template-switch adaptor with 12 random nucleotides tagged each cDNA molecule. TCRdb itself ran the 5' RACE reads through MiXCR, one entry per CDR3 protein. Of roughly 1,700,000 distinct CDR3 sequences detected, 28% appear once; the ten largest clones hold roughly 8%. Remarks on this clonotype: Antigen unknown.

With 2 bases removed from V and 3 bases from J, the gap between germline ends came to 7 bases. Germline assignment: CDR1 SNHLY and CDR2 FYNNEI. The CDR3 spans 13 residues. The sequence came from a woman younger than 45 in good health. Input material: blood. The J gene is TRBJ1-2, the V gene TRBV2; D gene ambiguous. CDR3 nucleotide sequence: TGTGCCAGCAGTGAACAGGTTGACTATGGCTACACCTTC. It encodes CASSEQVDYGYTF.